This T cell receptor (beta chain) was profiled in a study of cytomegalovirus exposure and HLA in healthy donors. Trimming cost V 3 bases and J 5 bases, with 10 bases left between them. Germline V lookup: CDR1 SEHNR, CDR2 FQNEAQ (reference sequence). There are 13 residues in the CDR3. A multiplex PCR was run with 60 Vbeta primers and 13 Jbeta primers. TCRdb's table, derived via immunoSEQ multiplex PCR, lists solely in-frame clones and lacks some. The data show about 140,000 clones, about 78% seen once. Study conclusions and caveats: The authors considered a cluster of highly shared sequence variants likely to be a sequencing artifact. Reportedly, cytomegalovirus status was diagnosed with high sensitivity and specificity.

Concerning this clone: The target antigen is unknown.

This clonotype was sampled from a man aged 40-55 years in good health and CMV-seropositive. Sequenced sample: PBMCs. The rearrangement uses TRBV7-9 and TRBJ2-5; tentatively, D is TRBD2 (6 bases). Here the CDR3 reads CASSFELAETQYF. CDR3 coding DNA: TGTGCCAGCAGCTTTGAACTAGCCGAGACCCAGTACTTC.